This T cell receptor (beta chain) is from a study of T-cell reconstitution after alpha-beta-depleted transplantation in children. General study findings and limits: At around two months after transplant, the alpha-beta T cells were reportedly derived from several hundred expanded clones that came from non-depleted graft cells. At day 60, the high TCRbeta diversity found in some patients originated from recipient T cells and thymic progenitors that had survived.

This clonotype appeared a few times. What it recognizes is unknown. This CDR3 contains 12 residues. Germline V CDR1 and CDR2: SGHRS, YFSETQ. The V end was cut by 3 bases, the J end by 9 bases, with 10 bases between. The authors prepared the TCRbeta library with unique molecular identifiers. TCRdb fed the PCR reads into MiXCR, producing one record per CDR3 protein. The data show about a million distinct CDR3 sequences, about 30% seen once. The gene calls are TRBV5-1 and TRBJ2-1; D tentatively fits TRBD1 or TRBD2 (6 bases each). The TCR originated in a boy under two years old who had a stem cell transplant for SCID, so the T cells may come from the graft donor. Sample: PBMCs, mostly from graft donor cells, taken 360 days after TCRalphabeta/CD19-depleted stem cell transplant. CDR3 DNA: TGCGCCAGCAGCTGGGGGGCAAGTGAGCAGTTCTTC. Its protein is CASSWGASEQFF.